Below, one T cell receptor beta chain is given with its context. Repertoires were generated with immunoSEQ multiplex PCR, while TCRdb's copy carries only in-frame clones and drops some. Found here are roughly 450,000 clones, 79% of them singletons; the top ten hold 10% to 15%. This record comes from a study of shared clonotypes between healthy human individuals. V gave up 4 bases and J gave up 5 bases, with 9 bases separating them. The CDR3 contains 13 residues. The germline CDR1 and CDR2 sequences are KGHSH and LQKENI. The chain recombines TRBV18 with TRBJ1-5; D is undetermined. This clonotype originated in a woman aged 40 to 49 in good health. Some clones in this sample may be carry-over from other donors' samples. Material for sequencing was PBMCs. The DNA of the CDR3 is TGTGCCAGCTCACTCTCCACCGATCAGCCCCAGCATTTT. Translated, it gives CASSLSTDQPQHF.